A single sample is the source of the 2 T cell receptor beta chains below, sequenced in a study of T cells in Graves' hyperthyroidism and ophthalmopathy. Amplified TCR beta CDR3 regions derived from RNA transcripts. The TCR CDR3 was amplified in a first-round RT-PCR using the HTBI primer set. TCRdb reprocessed the multiplex PCR reads via MiXCR and lists one record per CDR3 protein. The sample holds fewer than 900,000 distinct CDR3 sequences; around 19% are singletons and the top ten take about a sixth. Sequenced input: blood. These receptors were taken from a woman aged 45-59 years with Graves' hyperthyroidism that later progressed to Graves' ophthalmopathy.

This clonotype has more than one count but fewer than ten. V is TRBV3-1 and J is TRBJ1-5, with TRBD1 as a possible D gene (5 bases). Germline CDR1 reads LGHDT; CDR2 reads YNNKEL (reference sequence). CDR3 length equals 15 residues. Trimming removed 2 bases at V and 7 bases at J, with 15 bases between. CDR3 nucleotides: TGTGCCAGCAGCCAATCCAGAGGGGTGAGGCAGCCCCAGCATTTT. Amino acid sequence: CASSQSRGVRQPQHF.

Many counts were recorded for this clonotype. V usage is TRBV6-6 and J usage is TRBJ2-3; D is possibly TRBD1 or TRBD2 (5 bases each). The V and J ends lost 2 bases and 2 bases respectively, with 20 bases between them. The CDR3 contains 18 residues. Germline V CDR1 and CDR2: MNHNY, SVGAGI (reference sequence). The CDR3 here is CASSYPPGIEGPTDTQYF. CDR3 coding DNA: TGTGCCAGCAGTTACCCGCCTGGGATAGAGGGACCCACAGATACGCAGTATTTT.